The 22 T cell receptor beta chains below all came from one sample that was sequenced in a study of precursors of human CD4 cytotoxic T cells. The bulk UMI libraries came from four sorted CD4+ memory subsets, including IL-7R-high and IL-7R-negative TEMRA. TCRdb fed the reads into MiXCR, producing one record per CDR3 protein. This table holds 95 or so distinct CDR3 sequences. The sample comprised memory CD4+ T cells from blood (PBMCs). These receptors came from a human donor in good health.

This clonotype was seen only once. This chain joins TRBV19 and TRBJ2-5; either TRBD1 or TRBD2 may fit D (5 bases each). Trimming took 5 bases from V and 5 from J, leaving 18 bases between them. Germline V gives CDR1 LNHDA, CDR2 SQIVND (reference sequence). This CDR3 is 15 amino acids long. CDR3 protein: CASSPVGRRLETQYF. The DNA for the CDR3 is TGTGCCAGTAGTCCTGTGGGACGCAGGTTGGAGACCCAGTACTTC.

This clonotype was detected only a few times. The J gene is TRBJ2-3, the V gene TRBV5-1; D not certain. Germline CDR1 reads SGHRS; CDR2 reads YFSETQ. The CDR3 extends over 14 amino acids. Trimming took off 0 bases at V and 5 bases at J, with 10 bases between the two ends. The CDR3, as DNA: TGCGCCAGCAGCTTGGGAGTGAGCCTAGATACGCAGTATTTT. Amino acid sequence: CASSLGVSLDTQYF.

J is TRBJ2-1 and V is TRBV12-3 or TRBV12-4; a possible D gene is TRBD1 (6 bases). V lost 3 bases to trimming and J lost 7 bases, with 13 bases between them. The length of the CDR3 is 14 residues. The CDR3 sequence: CASSFVGTRNEQFF. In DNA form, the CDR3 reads TGTGCCAGCAGTTTTGTAGGGACACGAAATGAGCAGTTCTTC.

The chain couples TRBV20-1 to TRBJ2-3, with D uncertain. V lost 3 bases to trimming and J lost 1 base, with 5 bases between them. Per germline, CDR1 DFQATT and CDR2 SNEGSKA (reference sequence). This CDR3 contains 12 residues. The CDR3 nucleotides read TGCAGTGCTAGTTGGGGCACAGATACGCAGTATTTT. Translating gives CSASWGTDTQYF.

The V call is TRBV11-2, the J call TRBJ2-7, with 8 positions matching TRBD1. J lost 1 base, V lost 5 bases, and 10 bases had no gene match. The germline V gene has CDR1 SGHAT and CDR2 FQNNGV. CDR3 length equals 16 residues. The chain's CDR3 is CASSLTRTGRSYEQYF. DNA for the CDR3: TGTGCCAGCAGCCTTACCCGGACAGGGAGATCCTACGAGCAGTACTTC.

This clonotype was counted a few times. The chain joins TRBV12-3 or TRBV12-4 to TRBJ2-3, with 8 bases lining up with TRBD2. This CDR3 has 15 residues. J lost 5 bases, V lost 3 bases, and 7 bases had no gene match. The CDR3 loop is CASSFVAGFLDTQYF. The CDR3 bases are TGTGCCAGCAGTTTTGTAGCGGGGTTTTTAGATACGCAGTATTTT.

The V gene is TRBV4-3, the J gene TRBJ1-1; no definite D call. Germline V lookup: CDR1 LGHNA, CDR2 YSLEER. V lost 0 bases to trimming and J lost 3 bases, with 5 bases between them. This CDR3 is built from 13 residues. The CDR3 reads CASSQDQDTEAFF. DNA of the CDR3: TGCGCCAGCAGCCAAGACCAAGACACTGAAGCTTTCTTT.

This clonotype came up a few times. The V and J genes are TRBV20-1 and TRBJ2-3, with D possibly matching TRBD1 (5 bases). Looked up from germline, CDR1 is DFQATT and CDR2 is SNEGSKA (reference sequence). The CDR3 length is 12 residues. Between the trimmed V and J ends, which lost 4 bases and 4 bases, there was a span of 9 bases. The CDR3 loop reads CSATWGSDTQYF. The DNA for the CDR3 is TGCAGTGCTACCTGGGGCTCAGATACGCAGTATTTT.

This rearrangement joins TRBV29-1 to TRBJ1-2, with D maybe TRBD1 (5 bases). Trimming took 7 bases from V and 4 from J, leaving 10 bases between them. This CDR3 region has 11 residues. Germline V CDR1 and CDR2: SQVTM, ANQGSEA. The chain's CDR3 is CSDQGTYGYTF. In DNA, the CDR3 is TGCAGCGATCAGGGTACCTATGGCTACACCTTC.

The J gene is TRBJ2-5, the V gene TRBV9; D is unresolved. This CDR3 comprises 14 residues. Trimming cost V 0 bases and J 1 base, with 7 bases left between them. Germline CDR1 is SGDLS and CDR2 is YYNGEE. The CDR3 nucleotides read TGTGCCAGCAGCGTAGGTCGGTTCCAAGAGACCCAGTACTTC. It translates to CASSVGRFQETQYF.

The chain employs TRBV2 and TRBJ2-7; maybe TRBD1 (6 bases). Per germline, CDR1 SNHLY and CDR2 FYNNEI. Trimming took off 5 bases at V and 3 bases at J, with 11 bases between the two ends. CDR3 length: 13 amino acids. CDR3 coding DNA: TGTGCCAGCAGTCCACAGGGCCTCTACGAGCAGTACTTC. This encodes CASSPQGLYEQYF. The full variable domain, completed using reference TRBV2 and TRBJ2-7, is EPEVTQTPSHQVTQMGQEVILRCVPISNHLYFYWYRQILGQKVEFLVSFYNNEISEKSEIFDDQFSVERPDGSNFTLKIRSTKLEDSAMYFCASSPQGLYEQYFGPGTRLTVT.

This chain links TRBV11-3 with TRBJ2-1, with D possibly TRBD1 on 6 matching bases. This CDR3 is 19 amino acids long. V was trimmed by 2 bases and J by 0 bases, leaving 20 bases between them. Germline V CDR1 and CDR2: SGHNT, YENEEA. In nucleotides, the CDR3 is TGTGCCAGCAGCTTATTCTCCGTGACAGGACGAAGCTCCTACAATGAGCAGTTCTTC. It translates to CASSLFSVTGRSSYNEQFF.

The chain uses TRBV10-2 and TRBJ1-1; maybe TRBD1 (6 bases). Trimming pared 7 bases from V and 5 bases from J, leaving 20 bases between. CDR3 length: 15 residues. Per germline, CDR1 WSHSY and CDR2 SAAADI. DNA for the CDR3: TGCGCCAGCATAGCACTGGACAGAATAAAGACTGAAGCTTTCTTT. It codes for CASIALDRIKTEAFF.

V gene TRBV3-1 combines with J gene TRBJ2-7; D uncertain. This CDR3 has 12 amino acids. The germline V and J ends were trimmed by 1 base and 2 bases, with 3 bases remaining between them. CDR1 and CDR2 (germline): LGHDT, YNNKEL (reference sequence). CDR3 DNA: TGTGCCAGCAGCCAAGTAACCTACGAGCAGTACTTC. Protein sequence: CASSQVTYEQYF.

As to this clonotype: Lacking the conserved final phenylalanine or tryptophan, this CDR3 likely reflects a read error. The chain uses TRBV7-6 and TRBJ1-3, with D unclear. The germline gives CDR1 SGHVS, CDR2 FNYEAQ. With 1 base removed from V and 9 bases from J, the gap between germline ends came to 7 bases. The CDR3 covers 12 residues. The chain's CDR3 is CASSLEKSTIYC. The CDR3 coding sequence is TGTGCCAGCAGCTTAGAGAAGAGCACCATATATTGT.

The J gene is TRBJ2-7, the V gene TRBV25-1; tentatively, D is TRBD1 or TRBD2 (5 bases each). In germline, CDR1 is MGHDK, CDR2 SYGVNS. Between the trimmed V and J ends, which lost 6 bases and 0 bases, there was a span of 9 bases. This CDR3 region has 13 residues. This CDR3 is CASRRGSSYEQYF. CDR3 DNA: TGTGCCAGCAGGAGGGGCAGCTCCTACGAGCAGTACTTC.

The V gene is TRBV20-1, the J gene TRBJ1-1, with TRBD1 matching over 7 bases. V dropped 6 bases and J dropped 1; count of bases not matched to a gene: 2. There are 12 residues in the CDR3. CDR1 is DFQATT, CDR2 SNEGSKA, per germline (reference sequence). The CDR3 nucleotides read TGCAGTGCGGACAGGACGAACACTGAAGCTTTCTTT. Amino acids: CSADRTNTEAFF.

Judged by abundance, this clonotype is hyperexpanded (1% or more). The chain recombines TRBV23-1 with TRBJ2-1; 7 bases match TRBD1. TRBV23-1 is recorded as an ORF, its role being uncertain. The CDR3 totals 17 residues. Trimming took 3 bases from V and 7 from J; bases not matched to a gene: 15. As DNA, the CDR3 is TGCGCCAGCAGTCATCCCAAATCCGGGACAGCGTTTAATGAGCAGTTCTTC. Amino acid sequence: CASSHPKSGTAFNEQFF.

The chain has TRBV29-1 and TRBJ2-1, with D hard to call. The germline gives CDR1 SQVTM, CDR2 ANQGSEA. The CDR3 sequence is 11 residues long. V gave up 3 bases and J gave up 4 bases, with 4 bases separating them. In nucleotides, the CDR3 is TGCAGCGTTGATCCGTACAATGAGCAGTTCTTC. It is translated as CSVDPYNEQFF.

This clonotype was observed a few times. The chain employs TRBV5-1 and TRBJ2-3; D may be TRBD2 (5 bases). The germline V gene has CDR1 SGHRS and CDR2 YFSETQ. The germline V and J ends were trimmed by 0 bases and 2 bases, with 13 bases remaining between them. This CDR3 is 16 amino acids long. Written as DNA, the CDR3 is TGCGCCAGCAGCTTGGGGCCCGAGAGGGACACAGATACGCAGTATTTT. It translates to CASSLGPERDTDTQYF.

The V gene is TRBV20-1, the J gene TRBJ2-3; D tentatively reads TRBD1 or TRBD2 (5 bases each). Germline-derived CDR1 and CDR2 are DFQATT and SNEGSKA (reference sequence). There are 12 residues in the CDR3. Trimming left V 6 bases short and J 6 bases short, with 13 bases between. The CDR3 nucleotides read TGCAGTGCCACTTATGGGACGGATACGCAGTATTTT. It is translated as CSATYGTDTQYF.

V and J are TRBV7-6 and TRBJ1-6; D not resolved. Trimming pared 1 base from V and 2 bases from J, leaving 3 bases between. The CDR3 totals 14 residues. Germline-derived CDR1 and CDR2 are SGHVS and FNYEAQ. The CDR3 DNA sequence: TGTGCCAGCAGCTTAGGAACCTATAATTCACCCCTCCACTTT. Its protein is CASSLGTYNSPLHF.